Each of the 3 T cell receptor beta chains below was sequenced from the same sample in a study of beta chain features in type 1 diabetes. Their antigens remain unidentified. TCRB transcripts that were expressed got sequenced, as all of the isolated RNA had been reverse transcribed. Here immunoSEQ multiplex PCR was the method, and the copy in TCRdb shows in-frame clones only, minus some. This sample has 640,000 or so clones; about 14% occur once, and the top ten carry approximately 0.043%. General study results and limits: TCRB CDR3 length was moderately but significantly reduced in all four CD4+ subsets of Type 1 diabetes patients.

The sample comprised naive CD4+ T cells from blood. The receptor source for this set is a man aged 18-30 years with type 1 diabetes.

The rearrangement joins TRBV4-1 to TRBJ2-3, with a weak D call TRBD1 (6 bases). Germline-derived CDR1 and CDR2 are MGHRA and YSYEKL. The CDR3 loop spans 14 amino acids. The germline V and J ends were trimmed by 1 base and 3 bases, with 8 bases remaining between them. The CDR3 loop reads CASSQGRGTDTQYF. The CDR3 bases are TGCGCCAGCAGCCAAGGCAGGGGAACAGATACGCAGTATTTT.

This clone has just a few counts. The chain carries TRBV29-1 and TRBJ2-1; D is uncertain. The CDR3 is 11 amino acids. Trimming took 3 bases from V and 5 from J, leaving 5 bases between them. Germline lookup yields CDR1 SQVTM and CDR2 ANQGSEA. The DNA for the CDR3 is TGCAGCGTTGACCGACACAATGAGCAGTTCTTC. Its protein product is CSVDRHNEQFF.

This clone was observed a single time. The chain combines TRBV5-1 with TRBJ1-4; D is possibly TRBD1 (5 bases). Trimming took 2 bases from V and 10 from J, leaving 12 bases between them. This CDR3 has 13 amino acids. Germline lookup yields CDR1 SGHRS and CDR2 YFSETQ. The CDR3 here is CASSLRVQGKLFF. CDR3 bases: TGCGCCAGCAGCTTAAGGGTCCAGGGAAAACTGTTTTTT.